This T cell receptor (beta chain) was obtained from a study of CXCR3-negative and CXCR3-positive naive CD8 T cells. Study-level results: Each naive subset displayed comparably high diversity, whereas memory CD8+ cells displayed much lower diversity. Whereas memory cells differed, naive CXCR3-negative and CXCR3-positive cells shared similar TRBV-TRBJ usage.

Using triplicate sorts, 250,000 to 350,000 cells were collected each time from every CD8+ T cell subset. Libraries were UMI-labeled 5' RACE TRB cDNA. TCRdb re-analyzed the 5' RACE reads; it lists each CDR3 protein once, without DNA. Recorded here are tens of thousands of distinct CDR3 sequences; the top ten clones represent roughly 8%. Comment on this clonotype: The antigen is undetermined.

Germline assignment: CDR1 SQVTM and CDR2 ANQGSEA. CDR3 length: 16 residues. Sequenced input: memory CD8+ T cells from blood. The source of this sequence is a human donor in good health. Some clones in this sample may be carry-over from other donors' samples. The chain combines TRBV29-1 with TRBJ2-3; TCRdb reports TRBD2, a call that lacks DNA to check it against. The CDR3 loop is CSVIGLAGGGSDTQYF.